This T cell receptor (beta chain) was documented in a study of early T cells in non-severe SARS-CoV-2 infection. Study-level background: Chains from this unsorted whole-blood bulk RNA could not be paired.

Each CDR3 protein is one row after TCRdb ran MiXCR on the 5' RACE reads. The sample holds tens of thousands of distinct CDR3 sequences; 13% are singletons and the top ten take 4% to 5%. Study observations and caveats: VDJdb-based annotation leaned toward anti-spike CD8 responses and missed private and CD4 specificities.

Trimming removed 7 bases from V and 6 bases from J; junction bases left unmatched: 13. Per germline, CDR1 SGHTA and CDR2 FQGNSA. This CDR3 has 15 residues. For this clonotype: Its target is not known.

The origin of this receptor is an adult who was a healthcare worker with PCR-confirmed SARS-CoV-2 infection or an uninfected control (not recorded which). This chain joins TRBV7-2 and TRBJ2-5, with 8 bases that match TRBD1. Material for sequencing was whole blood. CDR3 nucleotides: TGTGCCAGCACCCGTTCGGGGCAGGGGGCAAAGACCCAGTACTTC. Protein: CASTRSGQGAKTQYF.